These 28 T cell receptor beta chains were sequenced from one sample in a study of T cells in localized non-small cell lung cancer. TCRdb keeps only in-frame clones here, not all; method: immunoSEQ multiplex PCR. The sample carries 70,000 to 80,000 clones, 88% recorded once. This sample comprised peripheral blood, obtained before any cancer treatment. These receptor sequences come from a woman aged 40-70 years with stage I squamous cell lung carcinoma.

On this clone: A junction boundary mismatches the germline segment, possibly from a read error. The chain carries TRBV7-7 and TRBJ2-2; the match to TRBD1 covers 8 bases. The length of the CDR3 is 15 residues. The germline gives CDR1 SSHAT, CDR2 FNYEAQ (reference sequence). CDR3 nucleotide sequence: TGTGCTAGCAGCTCCGGACAGGGTAGAACCGGGGAGCTGTTTTTT. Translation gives CASSSGQGRTGELFF.

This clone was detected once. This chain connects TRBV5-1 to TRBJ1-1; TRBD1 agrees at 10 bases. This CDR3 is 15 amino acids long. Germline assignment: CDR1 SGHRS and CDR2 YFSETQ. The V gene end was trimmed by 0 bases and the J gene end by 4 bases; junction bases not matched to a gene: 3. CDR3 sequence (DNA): TGCGCCAGCAGCTTGGGGGGACAGGGGACCACTGAAGCTTTCTTT. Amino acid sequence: CASSLGGQGTTEAFF.

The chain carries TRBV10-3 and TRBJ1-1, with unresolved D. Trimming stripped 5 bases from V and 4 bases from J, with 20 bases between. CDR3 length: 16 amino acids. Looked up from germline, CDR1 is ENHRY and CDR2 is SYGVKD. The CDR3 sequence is CAISPLSRRVGTEAFF. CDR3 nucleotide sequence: TGTGCCATCAGTCCCTTATCGAGGAGGGTGGGCACTGAAGCTTTCTTT.

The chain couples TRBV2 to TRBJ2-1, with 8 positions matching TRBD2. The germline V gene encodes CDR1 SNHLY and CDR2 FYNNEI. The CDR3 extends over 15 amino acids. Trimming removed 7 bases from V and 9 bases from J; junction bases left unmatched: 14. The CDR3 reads CASKKERGGFIEQFF. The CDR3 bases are TGTGCCAGCAAAAAAGAACGGGGGGGCTTTATTGAGCAGTTCTTC.

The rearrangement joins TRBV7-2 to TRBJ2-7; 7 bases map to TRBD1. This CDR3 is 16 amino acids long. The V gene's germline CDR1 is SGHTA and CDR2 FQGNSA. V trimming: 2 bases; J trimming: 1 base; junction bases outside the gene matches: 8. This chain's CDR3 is CASSLWNWDRSYEQYF. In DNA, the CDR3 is TGTGCCAGCAGCTTATGGAACTGGGACAGATCCTACGAGCAGTACTTC.

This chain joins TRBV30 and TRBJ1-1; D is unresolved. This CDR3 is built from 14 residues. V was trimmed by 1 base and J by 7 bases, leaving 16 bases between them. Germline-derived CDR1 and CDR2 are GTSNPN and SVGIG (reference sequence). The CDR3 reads CAWSEVGLSNEAFF. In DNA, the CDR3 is TGTGCCTGGAGTGAAGTAGGTCTTTCTAATGAAGCTTTCTTT. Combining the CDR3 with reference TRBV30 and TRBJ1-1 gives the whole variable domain SQTIHQWPATLVQPVGSPLSLECTVEGTSNPNLYWYRQAAGRGLQLLFYSVGIGQISSEVPQNLSASRPQDRQFILSSKKLLLSDSGFYLCAWSEVGLSNEAFFGQGTRLTVV.

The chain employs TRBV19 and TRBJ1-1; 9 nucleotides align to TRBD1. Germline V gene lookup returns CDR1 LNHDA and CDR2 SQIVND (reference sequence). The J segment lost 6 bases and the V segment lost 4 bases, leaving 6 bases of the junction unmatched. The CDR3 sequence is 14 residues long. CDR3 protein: CASSTGQGFAEAFF. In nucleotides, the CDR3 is TGTGCCAGTAGTACGGGACAGGGTTTTGCTGAAGCTTTCTTT.

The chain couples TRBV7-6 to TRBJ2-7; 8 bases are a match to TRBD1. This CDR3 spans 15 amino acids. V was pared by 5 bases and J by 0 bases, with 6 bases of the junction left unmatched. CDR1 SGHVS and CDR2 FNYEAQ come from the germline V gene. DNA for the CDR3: TGTGCCAGCAGCCCAATGGGACAGGCCTCCTACGAGCAGTACTTC. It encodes CASSPMGQASYEQYF.

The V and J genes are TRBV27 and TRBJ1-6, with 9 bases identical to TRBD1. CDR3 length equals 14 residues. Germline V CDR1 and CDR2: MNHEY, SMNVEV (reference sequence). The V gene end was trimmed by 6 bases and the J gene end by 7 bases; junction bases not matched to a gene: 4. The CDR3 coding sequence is TGTGCCAGCAGAGGACAGGGGTACAATTCACCCCTCCACTTT. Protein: CASRGQGYNSPLHF.

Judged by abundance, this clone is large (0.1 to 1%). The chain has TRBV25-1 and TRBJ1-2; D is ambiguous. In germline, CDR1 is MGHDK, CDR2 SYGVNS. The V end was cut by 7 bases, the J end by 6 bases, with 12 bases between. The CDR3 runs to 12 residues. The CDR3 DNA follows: TGTGCCAGCACGGGAAAACTCAATGGCTACACCTTC. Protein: CASTGKLNGYTF.

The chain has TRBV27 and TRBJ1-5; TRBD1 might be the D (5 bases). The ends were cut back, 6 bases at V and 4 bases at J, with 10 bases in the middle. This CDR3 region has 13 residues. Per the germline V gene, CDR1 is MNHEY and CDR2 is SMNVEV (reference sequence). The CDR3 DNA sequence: TGTGCCAGCAGCCCTGACAGAAATCAGCCCCAGCATTTT. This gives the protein CASSPDRNQPQHF.

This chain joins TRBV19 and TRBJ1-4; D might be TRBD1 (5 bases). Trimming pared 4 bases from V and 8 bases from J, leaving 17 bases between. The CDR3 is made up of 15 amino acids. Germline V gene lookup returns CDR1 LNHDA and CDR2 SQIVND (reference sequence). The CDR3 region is CASSRITGTGEKLFF. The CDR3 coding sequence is TGTGCCAGTAGTAGGATTACTGGGACGGGGGAAAAACTGTTTTTT.

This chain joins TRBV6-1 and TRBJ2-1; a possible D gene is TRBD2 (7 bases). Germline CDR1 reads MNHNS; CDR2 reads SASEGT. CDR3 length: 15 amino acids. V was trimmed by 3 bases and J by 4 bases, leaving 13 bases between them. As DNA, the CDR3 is TGTGCCAGCAGTGAGCGGCGGGGGCGATACAATGAGCAGTTCTTC. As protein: CASSERRGRYNEQFF.

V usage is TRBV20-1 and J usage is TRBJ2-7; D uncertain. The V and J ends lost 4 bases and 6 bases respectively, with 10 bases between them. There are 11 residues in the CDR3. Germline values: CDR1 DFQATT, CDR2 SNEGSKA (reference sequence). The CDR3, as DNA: TGCAGTGCTATGGTCACCCTCGAGCAGTACTTC. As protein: CSAMVTLEQYF.

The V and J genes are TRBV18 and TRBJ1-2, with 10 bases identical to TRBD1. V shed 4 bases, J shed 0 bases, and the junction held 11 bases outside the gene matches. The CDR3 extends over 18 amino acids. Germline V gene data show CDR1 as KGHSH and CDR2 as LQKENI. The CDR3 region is CASSLSGTGVMANYGYTF. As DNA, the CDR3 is TGTGCCAGCTCACTGTCCGGGACAGGGGTGATGGCTAACTATGGCTACACCTTC.

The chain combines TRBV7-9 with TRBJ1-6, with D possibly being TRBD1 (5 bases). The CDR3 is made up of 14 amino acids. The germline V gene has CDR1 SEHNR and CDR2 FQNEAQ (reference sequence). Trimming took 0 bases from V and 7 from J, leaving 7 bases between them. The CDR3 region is CASSLAAGNSPLHF. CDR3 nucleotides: TGTGCCAGCAGCTTAGCGGCAGGGAATTCACCCCTCCACTTT.

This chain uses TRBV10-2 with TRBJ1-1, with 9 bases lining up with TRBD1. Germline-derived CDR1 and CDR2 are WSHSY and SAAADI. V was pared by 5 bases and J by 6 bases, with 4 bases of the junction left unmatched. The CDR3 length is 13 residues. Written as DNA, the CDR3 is TGCGCCAGCAGTATCGACAGGGGGGCTGAAGCTTTCTTT. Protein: CASSIDRGAEAFF.

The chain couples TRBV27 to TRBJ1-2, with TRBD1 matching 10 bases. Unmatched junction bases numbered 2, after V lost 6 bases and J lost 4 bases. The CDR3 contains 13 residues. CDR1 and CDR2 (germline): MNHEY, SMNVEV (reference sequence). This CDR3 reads CASSRDRGYGYTF. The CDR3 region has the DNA TGTGCCAGCAGCAGGGACAGGGGCTATGGCTACACCTTC.

In DNA, the CDR3 is TGCGCCAGCAGCCAAGTTGGGGTCCGCGCCACAGATACGCAGTATTTT. This translates into CASSQVGVRATDTQYF. V and J are TRBV4-1 and TRBJ2-3; no definite D call. This CDR3 region has 16 residues. Looked up from germline, CDR1 is MGHRA and CDR2 is YSYEKL. Trimming shortened V by 1 base and J by 2 bases, and 13 bases separated the two germline ends.

CDR3 sequence: CAISRGTDNYGYTF. The DNA for the CDR3 is TGTGCCATCAGCCGCGGGACGGATAACTATGGCTACACCTTC. The genes are TRBV10-3 and TRBJ1-2, with D maybe TRBD1 (5 bases). Trimming shortened V by 6 bases and J by 1 base, and 12 bases separated the two germline ends. This CDR3 contains 14 residues. Per germline, CDR1 ENHRY and CDR2 SYGVKD.

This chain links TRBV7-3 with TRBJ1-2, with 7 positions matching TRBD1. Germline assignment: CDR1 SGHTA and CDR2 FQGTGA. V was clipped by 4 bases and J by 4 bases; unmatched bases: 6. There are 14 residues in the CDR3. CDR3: CASSSGTDPYGYTF. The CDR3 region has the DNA TGTGCCAGCAGCTCTGGGACAGACCCCTATGGCTACACCTTC. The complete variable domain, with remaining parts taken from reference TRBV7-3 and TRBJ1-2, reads GAGVSQTPSNKVTEKGKYVELRCDPISGHTALYWYRQSLGQGPEFLIYFQGTGAADDSGLPNDRFFAVRPEGSVSTLKIQRTERGDSAVYLCASSSGTDPYGYTFGSGTRLTVV.

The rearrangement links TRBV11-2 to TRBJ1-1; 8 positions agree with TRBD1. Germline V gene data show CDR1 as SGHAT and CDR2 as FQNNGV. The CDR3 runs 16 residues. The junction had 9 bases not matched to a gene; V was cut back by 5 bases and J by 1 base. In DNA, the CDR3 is TGTGCCAGCAGCCGACGTGACAGGGGTCGGAACACTGAAGCTTTCTTT. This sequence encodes CASSRRDRGRNTEAFF.

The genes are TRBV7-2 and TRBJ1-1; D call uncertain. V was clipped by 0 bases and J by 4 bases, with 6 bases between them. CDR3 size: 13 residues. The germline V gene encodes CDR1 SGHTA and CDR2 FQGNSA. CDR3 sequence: CASSLASLTEAFF. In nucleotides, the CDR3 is TGTGCCAGCAGCTTAGCTTCTCTCACTGAAGCTTTCTTT.

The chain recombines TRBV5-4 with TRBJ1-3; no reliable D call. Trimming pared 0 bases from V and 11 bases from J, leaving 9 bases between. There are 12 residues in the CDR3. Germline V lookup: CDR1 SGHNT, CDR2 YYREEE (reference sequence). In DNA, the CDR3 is TGTGCCAGCAGCTTGGAGGCCGGCGCCATATATTTT. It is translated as CASSLEAGAIYF.

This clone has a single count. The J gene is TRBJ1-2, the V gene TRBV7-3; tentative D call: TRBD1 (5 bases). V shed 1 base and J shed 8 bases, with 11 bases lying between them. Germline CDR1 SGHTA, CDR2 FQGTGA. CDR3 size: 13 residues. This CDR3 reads CASSLSPGEGYTF. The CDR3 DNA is TGTGCCAGCAGCTTAAGTCCGGGGGAAGGCTACACCTTC.

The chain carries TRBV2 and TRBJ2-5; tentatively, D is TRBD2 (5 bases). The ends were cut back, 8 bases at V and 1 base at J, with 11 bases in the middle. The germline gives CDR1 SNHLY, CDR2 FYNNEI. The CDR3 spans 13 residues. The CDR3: CASVRGSQETQYF. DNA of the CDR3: TGTGCCAGCGTCCGGGGAAGCCAAGAGACCCAGTACTTC.

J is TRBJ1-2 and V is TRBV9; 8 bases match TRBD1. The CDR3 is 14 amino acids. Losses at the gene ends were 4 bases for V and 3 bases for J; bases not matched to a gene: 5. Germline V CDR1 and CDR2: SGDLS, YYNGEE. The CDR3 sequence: CASSPGQGHYGYTF. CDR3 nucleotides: TGTGCCAGCAGCCCCGGACAGGGTCACTATGGCTACACCTTC.

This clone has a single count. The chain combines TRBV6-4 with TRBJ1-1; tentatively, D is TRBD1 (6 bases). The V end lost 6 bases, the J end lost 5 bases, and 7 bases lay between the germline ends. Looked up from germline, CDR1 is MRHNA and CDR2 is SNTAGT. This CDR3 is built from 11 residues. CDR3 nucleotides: TGTGCCAGCAGAGGGGGAACTGAAGCTTTCTTT. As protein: CASRGGTEAFF.